This TCR beta chain derives from a study of CD8 T cells in Susac syndrome (dated by TCRdb to between 2019 and 2020). In terms of the full investigation: Whether CD8+ T cell activation and differentiation in Susac syndrome was antigen driven was tested using repertoire sequencing. The clonality of the CD8+ T cell repertoire was compared across about a dozen healthy donors, around 14 Susac syndrome patients and roughly 16 multiple sclerosis patients. What the authors observed across the whole study: The study acknowledged that relatively few individuals were included in the TCR sequencing and HLA analysis.

RNA was extracted with the RNeasy kit and roughly 0.5 to 1 ug was reverse transcribed using random hexamers. The immunoSEQ multiplex PCR assay, which covers 54 Vbeta and 13 Jbeta segments, was used to amplify TCR beta CDR3 regions. Bias from PCR amplification was corrected by using a synthetic template baseline for primer optimization and for computational correction. As for the original processing: Reads were annotated to V, D and J genes per IMGT and analyzed with immunoSEQ Analyzer, keeping only productive sequences. Clonality was calculated as one minus the Shannon entropy normalized by log2 of the number of productive unique sequences. For each patient and control, public and private clones were evaluated within the 100 most prevalent clones. Clones were defined as Susac-specific if absent from the healthy and MS cohorts, from approximately 1,100 published viral clones and from other ImmuneACCESS disease sequences. The public reads were reprocessed in TCRdb via fastp at Q25 and MiXCR, keeping in-frame beta chains. All rows with the same CDR3 protein become a single entry with the most common DNA and genes. These V and J calls originate from TCRdb's pipeline instead of the authors' own analysis. Recorded for this sample are 110,000 or so distinct CDR3 sequences; roughly 90% of them occurred a single time. The biggest ten clones account for about 0.12% of the sample.

High-throughput TCR beta sequencing profiled peripheral blood CD8+ and CD4+ T cells from healthy donors, Susac syndrome patients and multiple sclerosis patients. Healthy donors were included as age- and sex-matched controls. CD8+ TEMRA cells were enriched by FACS, while bulk CD8+ and CD4+ T cells were purified by magnetic negative isolation. Blood was drawn into EDTA tubes, processed within 24 hours, and PBMCs were isolated by density gradient centrifugation. PBMCs destined for TCR sequencing were cryopreserved in liquid nitrogen and later thawed in a 37 °C water bath. The sorted or isolated CD4+, CD8+ and CD8+ TEMRA cells had a purity of 90% or higher. On this clonotype: Its antigen is still unknown. Base quality data are lacking; no much larger clone is found one base away.

What was sequenced was CD8+ T cells from PBMCs. The receptor's source is a human donor in good health.

The DNA sequence is TGCAGTGCTACCGGGACTAGCGGGAGGGACACAGATACGCAGTATTTT. Translated, it gives CSATGTSGRDTDTQYF. The sequence links TRBV20-1 to TRBJ2-3; 16 bases in the middle match TRBD2. The germline V gene (reference sequence) gives CDR1 as DFQATT and CDR2 as SNEGSKA. The CDR3, from cysteine to phenylalanine, totals 16 residues. Kept here is only the CDR3 DNA, which spans 48 bases and is read in frame from base 1. V ends up 4 bases short and J 2 bases short, with an unmatched junction base count of 3.